One sample yielded the 31 T cell receptor beta chains listed below, sequenced in a study of cytomegalovirus exposure and HLA in healthy donors. Amplification used 60 Vbeta primers and 13 Jbeta primers. The assay was immunoSEQ multiplex PCR, and TCRdb's table has in-frame clones only and misses some. The sample records about 120,000 clones, about 86% being singletons. Input material: PBMCs. These receptors were collected from a woman aged 40 to 50 in good health and CMV-seronegative.

This clone appeared a few times. V is TRBV10-3 and J is TRBJ2-3; 11 nucleotides line up with TRBD1. This CDR3 has 16 residues. The ends lost 0 bases at V and 4 bases at J; junction bases unmatched: 3. Germline lookup yields CDR1 ENHRY and CDR2 SYGVKD. The CDR3 loop reads CAISESPGQGADTQYF. CDR3 nucleotide sequence: TGTGCCATCAGTGAGTCGCCGGGACAGGGGGCAGATACGCAGTATTTT.

The J gene is TRBJ2-5, the V gene TRBV5-1; TRBD2 agrees at 16 bases. The CDR3 is 17 amino acids. The J segment lost 4 bases and the V segment lost 4 bases, leaving 7 bases of the junction unmatched. Germline values: CDR1 SGHRS, CDR2 YFSETQ. The CDR3 loop reads CASSPGLAGGLVETQYF. Here the CDR3 DNA reads TGCGCCAGCAGCCCGGGACTAGCGGGAGGGCTGGTAGAGACCCAGTACTTC.

CDR3 sequence reads: CASSFDPAVGELFF. DNA of the CDR3: TGCGCCAGCAGCTTCGACCCGGCGGTCGGGGAGCTGTTTTTT. This rearrangement joins TRBV5-1 to TRBJ2-2, with D unclear. Trimming took 2 bases from V and 7 from J, leaving 12 bases between them. Germline V gene sequence: CDR1 SGHRS, CDR2 YFSETQ. The CDR3 is 14 amino acids. Full variable domain (rest looked up from reference TRBV5-1 and TRBJ2-2): KAGVTQTPRYLIKTRGQQVTLSCSPISGHRSVSWYQQTPGQGLQFLFEYFSETQRNKGNFPGRFSGRQFSNSRSEMNVSTLELGDSALYLCASSFDPAVGELFFGEGSRLTVL.

The chain is built from TRBV10-3 and TRBJ2-1, with 15 bases lining up with TRBD2. Germline trimming cut 4 bases from V and 1 base from J; bases unmatched to any gene: 5. This CDR3 region has 18 residues. Germline V gene lookup returns CDR1 ENHRY and CDR2 SYGVKD. The CDR3 protein is CAISGTSGGALSYNEQFF. Written as DNA, the CDR3 is TGTGCCATCAGTGGGACTAGCGGGGGGGCCCTGTCCTACAATGAGCAGTTCTTC.

Here the CDR3 reads CASSPQGLNEKLFF. CDR3 DNA: TGTGCCAGCTCACCCCAGGGCCTTAATGAAAAACTGTTTTTT. This chain connects TRBV18 to TRBJ1-4; weak D call: TRBD1 (5 bases). The CDR3 has 14 amino acids. Germline V gives CDR1 KGHSH, CDR2 LQKENI. Trimming cost V 3 bases and J 4 bases, with 9 bases left between them.

The CDR3 sequence is CASSKREIYGYTF. DNA for the CDR3: TGTGCCAGTAGTAAGAGGGAAATCTATGGCTACACCTTC. The rearrangement uses TRBV19 and TRBJ1-2, with unresolved D. The CDR3 has 13 residues. The germline CDR1 and CDR2 sequences are LNHDA and SQIVND (reference sequence). The V end was cut by 4 bases, the J end by 4 bases, with 10 bases between.

V and J are TRBV10-2 and TRBJ2-7; D is perhaps TRBD1 (6 bases). Between the trimmed V and J ends, which lost 4 bases and 5 bases, there was a span of 12 bases. The CDR3 sequence is 13 residues long. Germline V gene data show CDR1 as WSHSY and CDR2 as SAAADI. CDR3 loop: CASSATGSHEQYF. In nucleotides, the CDR3 is TGCGCCAGCAGTGCCACAGGGTCCCACGAGCAGTACTTC.

The V gene is TRBV19, the J gene TRBJ2-5, with 8 positions matching TRBD2. The CDR3 contains 12 residues. Germline-derived CDR1 and CDR2 are LNHDA and SQIVND (reference sequence). The ends lost 6 bases at V and 5 bases at J; junction bases unmatched: 2. The CDR3 is CASRCGRETQYF. In DNA form, the CDR3 reads TGTGCCAGTAGATGCGGGAGGGAGACCCAGTACTTC.

The count of this clone is one. This chain connects TRBV7-2 to TRBJ2-7; no reliable D call. This CDR3 has 11 residues. Trimming shortened V by 5 bases and J by 3 bases, and 5 bases separated the two germline ends. The germline V gene encodes CDR1 SGHTA and CDR2 FQGNSA. The CDR3 is CASSLIYEQYF. CDR3 nucleotide sequence: TGTGCCAGCAGCCTAATCTACGAGCAGTACTTC.

This clone has just one count. The chain employs TRBV6-1 and TRBJ2-7; 11 nucleotides agree with TRBD1. CDR3 size: 15 residues. The germline CDR1 and CDR2 sequences are MNHNS and SASEGT. V shed 7 bases and J 4 bases; nucleotides not matched to a gene: 9. This CDR3 reads CASTKPGTGGYEQYF. The CDR3 region has the DNA TGTGCCAGCACGAAGCCCGGGACAGGGGGGTACGAGCAGTACTTC.

This CDR3 reads CASSPSSYQETQYF. The CDR3, as DNA: TGTGCCAGCTCTCCGTCGAGCTACCAAGAGACCCAGTACTTC. This chain joins TRBV18 and TRBJ2-5; no definite D call. Germline-derived CDR1 and CDR2 are KGHSH and LQKENI. V shed 6 bases and J shed 0 bases, with 11 bases lying between them. The CDR3 sequence is 14 residues long.

The chain uses TRBV28 and TRBJ1-5; 7 nucleotides match TRBD1. V was clipped by 6 bases and J by 6 bases; unmatched bases: 11. Germline values: CDR1 MDHEN, CDR2 SYDVKM. The CDR3 totals 15 residues. CDR3 sequence (DNA): TGTGCCAGCAGACGGGACAGTTTCCCGGGTCAGCCCCAGCATTTT. It encodes CASRRDSFPGQPQHF.

This CDR3 reads CASSVGQGANTIYF. CDR3 coding DNA: TGTGCCAGCAGCGTGGGACAGGGGGCAAACACCATATATTTT. The genes are TRBV9 and TRBJ1-3; 12 bases are a match to TRBD1. The CDR3 has 14 amino acids. J was trimmed by 6 bases and V by 2 bases; bases with no gene match: 0. Germline CDR1 SGDLS, CDR2 YYNGEE.

The V call is TRBV19, the J call TRBJ2-7; D is possibly TRBD2 (6 bases). Germline values: CDR1 LNHDA, CDR2 SQIVND (reference sequence). V was cut by 8 bases and J by 0 bases, with 17 bases left in between. This CDR3 contains 15 residues. CDR3 residues: CASGRSEGLSYEQYF. The CDR3 DNA is TGTGCCAGTGGAAGATCGGAGGGGCTCTCCTACGAGCAGTACTTC. The full variable domain, in which reference TRBV19 and TRBJ2-7 provide the parts outside the CDR3, is DGGITQSPKYLFRKEGQNVTLSCEQNLNHDAMYWYRQDPGQGLRLIYYSQIVNDFQKGDIAEGYSVSREKKESFPLTVTSAQKNPTAFYLCASGRSEGLSYEQYFGPGTRLTVT.

J is TRBJ1-2 and V is TRBV7-9, with TRBD1 matching 7 bases. Germline V gives CDR1 SEHNR, CDR2 FQNEAQ (reference sequence). The CDR3 extends over 15 amino acids. The ends lost 2 bases at V and 8 bases at J; junction bases unmatched: 11. The chain's CDR3 is CASSLLTGSSLGYTF. The CDR3 DNA reads TGTGCCAGCAGCTTACTGACAGGGAGTTCCCTAGGCTACACCTTC. The full variable domain, completed using reference TRBV7-9 and TRBJ1-2, is DTGVSQNPRHKITKRGQNVTFRCDPISEHNRLYWYRQTLGQGPEFLTYFQNEAQLEKSRLLSDRFSAERPKGSFSTLEIQRTEQGDSAMYLCASSLLTGSSLGYTFGSGTRLTVV.

The count of this clone is one. V and J are TRBV5-1 and TRBJ2-7; weak D call: TRBD2 (7 bases). The CDR3 totals 16 residues. The germline V and J ends were trimmed by 3 bases and 2 bases, with 18 bases remaining between them. CDR1 and CDR2 (germline): SGHRS, YFSETQ. CDR3 loop: CASSSTFSGTPYEQYF. DNA of the CDR3: TGCGCCAGCAGCTCCACATTCAGCGGGACACCCTACGAGCAGTACTTC.

The chain recombines TRBV13 with TRBJ1-1; the D gene is possibly TRBD1 (6 bases). This CDR3 has 12 amino acids. Germline V lookup: CDR1 PRHDT, CDR2 FYEKMQ (reference sequence). V lost 0 bases and J lost 7, with 6 bases in between. In DNA form, the CDR3 reads TGTGCCAGCAGCTTAGGGGACAGTGAAGCTTTCTTT. The encoded protein is CASSLGDSEAFF.

This clone was recorded once. The chain is built from TRBV4-3 and TRBJ2-7; 7 bases match TRBD2. The junction had 22 bases not matched to a gene; V was cut back by 0 bases and J by 5 bases. This CDR3 is built from 20 residues. CDR1 and CDR2 (germline): LGHNA, YSLEER. CDR3 nucleotides: TGCGCCAGCAGCCAAGATCTCACATCGGAAACTAGCGCGGCTAGGAACGAGCAGTACTTC. It encodes CASSQDLTSETSAARNEQYF.

This clone was picked up one time. This rearrangement joins TRBV5-1 to TRBJ2-5; D remains ambiguous. Germline lookup yields CDR1 SGHRS and CDR2 YFSETQ. The CDR3 is 12 amino acids. The V end was cut by 3 bases, the J end by 1 base, with 4 bases between. The CDR3 sequence: CASSSFQETQYF. In nucleotides, the CDR3 is TGCGCCAGCAGCTCGTTCCAAGAGACCCAGTACTTC. Drawing the rest from reference TRBV5-1 and TRBJ2-5, the complete variable domain is KAGVTQTPRYLIKTRGQQVTLSCSPISGHRSVSWYQQTPGQGLQFLFEYFSETQRNKGNFPGRFSGRQFSNSRSEMNVSTLELGDSALYLCASSSFQETQYFGPGTRLLVL.

This clone appeared a few times. The J gene is TRBJ2-7, the V gene TRBV6-1; D gene ambiguous. Germline V gene lookup returns CDR1 MNHNS and CDR2 SASEGT. Deletions cut 4 bases from V and 1 base from J, with 5 bases between. This CDR3 has 12 residues. The CDR3 is CASSVQSYEQYF. The CDR3 DNA reads TGTGCCAGCAGTGTCCAATCCTACGAGCAGTACTTC.

The chain links TRBV7-8 to TRBJ2-1; 7 bases match TRBD1. Per the germline V gene, CDR1 is SGHVS and CDR2 is FQNEAQ. V lost 2 bases to trimming and J lost 2 bases; unmatched junction nucleotides: 0. The CDR3 is made up of 14 amino acids. The CDR3 sequence: CASSLRGPYNEQFF. The CDR3 DNA reads TGTGCCAGCAGCTTAAGGGGGCCCTACAATGAGCAGTTCTTC.

The rearrangement links TRBV6-5 to TRBJ1-2, with D perhaps TRBD1 (6 bases). Germline-derived CDR1 and CDR2 are MNHEY and SVGAGI. Trimming took off 7 bases at V and 2 bases at J, with 14 bases between the two ends. CDR3 length equals 14 residues. The CDR3 spells CASTQTGTNYGYTF. The CDR3 DNA reads TGTGCCAGCACGCAGACAGGAACCAACTATGGCTACACCTTC.

The genes are TRBV28 and TRBJ2-2; 9 nucleotides line up with TRBD2. Germline CDR1 reads MDHEN; CDR2 reads SYDVKM. Losses at the gene ends were 4 bases for V and 0 bases for J; bases not matched to a gene: 3. CDR3 length equals 16 residues. CDR3 sequence (DNA): TGTGCCAGCAGTTCGTGGACTAGCGCGAACACCGGGGAGCTGTTTTTT. As protein: CASSSWTSANTGELFF. The whole variable domain, filled in from reference TRBV28 and TRBJ2-2, reads DVKVTQSSRYLVKRTGEKVFLECVQDMDHENMFWYRQDPGLGLRLIYFSYDVKMKEKGDIPEGYSVSREKKERFSLILESASTNQTSMYLCASSSWTSANTGELFFGEGSRLTVL.

The chain recombines TRBV2 with TRBJ2-3, with 13 bases matching TRBD2. CDR1 is SNHLY, CDR2 FYNNEI, per germline. V shed 8 bases and J 5 bases; nucleotides not matched to a gene: 10. There are 16 residues in the CDR3. The CDR3 loop is CASDAGLAGVIDTQYF. The DNA of the CDR3 is TGTGCCAGCGATGCCGGACTAGCGGGAGTAATAGATACGCAGTATTTT.

This chain uses TRBV9 with TRBJ1-1; D is unresolved. Trimming left V 1 base short and J 7 bases short, with 26 bases between. Germline V gene sequence: CDR1 SGDLS, CDR2 YYNGEE. The CDR3 totals 18 residues. Here the CDR3 DNA reads TGTGCCAGCAGCGTAAATTACCAAGTGCCTAGCCGACCCAATGAAGCTTTCTTT. Encoded protein: CASSVNYQVPSRPNEAFF.

The rearrangement joins TRBV5-1 to TRBJ1-5; TRBD1 aligns across 9 bases. The V gene's germline CDR1 is SGHRS and CDR2 YFSETQ. V gave up 4 bases and J gave up 7 bases; unmatched junction bases: 15. The CDR3 runs 17 residues. CDR3 protein: CASSLVTGTGKLQPQHF. The CDR3, as DNA: TGCGCCAGCAGCCTCGTAACCGGGACAGGGAAACTCCAGCCCCAGCATTTT.

The V and J genes are TRBV5-1 and TRBJ1-2; 9 bases match TRBD1. Germline V CDR1 and CDR2: SGHRS, YFSETQ. The V and J ends lost 0 bases and 3 bases, in that order; junction bases with no gene match: 0. The CDR3 extends over 14 amino acids. The CDR3, as DNA: TGCGCCAGCAGCTTGGGGGACAGGGACTATGGCTACACCTTC. It specifies CASSLGDRDYGYTF.

This chain links TRBV5-1 with TRBJ2-1; 12 bases align to TRBD1. Germline V gene sequence: CDR1 SGHRS, CDR2 YFSETQ. V was pared by 5 bases and J by 6 bases, with 6 bases of the junction left unmatched. The length of the CDR3 is 15 residues. The CDR3 region is CASRPGTGGLNEQFF. The DNA for the CDR3 is TGCGCCAGCAGACCCGGGACAGGGGGCCTCAATGAGCAGTTCTTC.

The chain employs TRBV2 and TRBJ2-2, with 10 positions matching TRBD1. The germline V gene has CDR1 SNHLY and CDR2 FYNNEI. The CDR3 sequence is 16 residues long. With V trimmed by 6 bases and J by 6 bases, 10 bases remained unmatched. CDR3: CASRDPGQGIPGELFF. CDR3 bases: TGTGCCAGCAGGGACCCGGGACAGGGGATTCCCGGGGAGCTGTTTTTT.

The rearrangement joins TRBV9 to TRBJ2-5; 7 positions agree with TRBD1. Germline V CDR1 and CDR2: SGDLS, YYNGEE. The V gene end was trimmed by 3 bases and the J gene end by 1 base; junction bases not matched to a gene: 3. The CDR3 is 14 residues long. The CDR3 coding sequence is TGTGCCAGCAGCGGGGGGACAGCCCAAGAGACCCAGTACTTC. It codes for CASSGGTAQETQYF.

This clone was detected only once. The chain has TRBV19 and TRBJ2-2; 10 nucleotides agree with TRBD1. Trimming at V came to 4 bases and at J to 6 bases, leaving 8 bases not matched to a gene. The germline V gene has CDR1 LNHDA and CDR2 SQIVND (reference sequence). This CDR3 spans 16 amino acids. In DNA form, the CDR3 reads TGTGCCAGTAGTACCCCGGGACAGGGGTTATCCGGGGAGCTGTTTTTT. Translated: CASSTPGQGLSGELFF. The entire variable domain, with the rest obtained from reference TRBV19 and TRBJ2-2, is as follows: DGGITQSPKYLFRKEGQNVTLSCEQNLNHDAMYWYRQDPGQGLRLIYYSQIVNDFQKGDIAEGYSVSREKKESFPLTVTSAQKNPTAFYLCASSTPGQGLSGELFFGEGSRLTVL.